The source of this T cell receptor (beta chain) is a study of vaccination effects on CD4 cells after COVID-19. The study's findings and limits: After vaccination, at late timepoints, clones induced by infection and by vaccine contracted markedly.

Antigen-specific CD4+ T cells were expanded with viral peptide pools in the ViraFEST assay before sequencing. The culture ran for 10 to 11 days, and then CD4+ T cells were isolated. Absence of prior SARS-CoV-2 infection characterized the vaccine recipients, who showed negative nucleocapsid antibodies. Peptides at roughly 10 ug/ml and IL-2 at about 9.2 IU/ml were added to some 2 million PBMC per well. On this clone: What it binds is not known.

The data were produced by immunoSEQ multiplex PCR, yet TCRdb's version contains in-frame clones alone and is incomplete. This table has more than 20,000 clones, roughly three quarters appearing once. The sequence was obtained from a human donor who received a COVID-19 vaccine. This specimen consisted of CD4+ T cells from PBMCs cultured with HCoV-NL63 spike peptides, obtained before COVID-19 vaccination.

The chain's CDR3 is CASSDLGGNQPQHF. CDR3 bases: TGTGCCAGCAGTGACCTTGGGGGGAATCAGCCCCAGCATTTT. The rearrangement links TRBV25-1 to TRBJ1-5; maybe TRBD1 (5 bases). This CDR3 contains 14 residues. Looked up from germline, CDR1 is MGHDK and CDR2 is SYGVNS. V was trimmed by 3 bases and J by 4 bases, leaving 10 bases between them.